Following are 18 T cell receptor beta chains from one sample sequenced in a study of cytomegalovirus exposure and HLA in healthy donors. With 60 Vbeta and 13 Jbeta primers, the PCR was carried out. Using immunoSEQ multiplex PCR, the repertoire was profiled, and TCRdb retains in-frame clones only, with some absent. In all, the sample yields around 40,000 clones. The sequenced sample consisted of PBMCs. The receptors come from a human donor in good health.

This chain connects TRBV30 to TRBJ1-1; 11 nucleotides align to TRBD1. The ends lost 6 bases at V and 5 bases at J; junction bases unmatched: 8. The CDR3 is 14 amino acids. From germline, CDR1 is GTSNPN and CDR2 SVGIG (reference sequence). CDR3 nucleotides: TGTGCCTGTGCGGGACAGGGGGTGTTTACTGAAGCTTTCTTT. This encodes CACAGQGVFTEAFF.

This chain uses TRBV4-1 with TRBJ2-6; no firm D call. Germline values: CDR1 MGHRA, CDR2 YSYEKL. The CDR3 is 16 residues long. V shed 0 bases and J shed 2 bases, with 8 bases lying between them. The CDR3 DNA sequence: TGCGCCAGCAGCCAAGAACGGTTAGCTGGGGCCAACGTCCTGACTTTC. This translates into CASSQERLAGANVLTF.

J is TRBJ1-1 and V is TRBV20-1; D is unclear. Germline CDR1 DFQATT, CDR2 SNEGSKA (reference sequence). This CDR3 has 11 amino acids. Between the trimmed V and J ends, which lost 3 bases and 4 bases, there was a span of 6 bases. CDR3 in DNA: TGCAGTGCTAGCCGGGGCACTGAAGCTTTCTTT. It specifies CSASRGTEAFF.

V and J are TRBV30 and TRBJ1-4; tentatively, D is TRBD1 (6 bases). Between the trimmed V and J ends, which lost 0 bases and 8 bases, there was a span of 13 bases. Germline V gene data show CDR1 as GTSNPN and CDR2 as SVGIG (reference sequence). The CDR3 loop spans 14 amino acids. The CDR3 DNA sequence: TGTGCCTGGAGTGTAAGGGGGAACGGGGAAAAACTGTTTTTT. Translating gives CAWSVRGNGEKLFF.

The rearrangement links TRBV29-1 to TRBJ2-7, with 10 bases matching TRBD1. V shed 2 bases and J 4 bases; nucleotides not matched to a gene: 2. This CDR3 contains 13 residues. Germline CDR1 and CDR2: SQVTM and ANQGSEA. The CDR3 spells CSVERDRGYEQYF. CDR3 coding DNA: TGCAGCGTTGAACGGGACAGGGGTTACGAGCAGTACTTC.

J is TRBJ1-5 and V is TRBV28; the match to TRBD1 covers 9 bases. The germline gives CDR1 MDHEN, CDR2 SYDVKM. J lost 6 bases, V lost 7 bases, and 7 bases had no gene match. This CDR3 region has 14 residues. CDR3: CASTPTGGGQPQHF. The DNA of the CDR3 is TGTGCCAGCACCCCTACAGGGGGCGGTCAGCCCCAGCATTTT.

The chain has TRBV5-6 and TRBJ2-5; 12 bases are shared with TRBD2. Trimming cost V 3 bases and J 1 base; bases outside gene matches: 10. Germline V CDR1 and CDR2: SGHDT, YYEEEE. The CDR3 is made up of 18 amino acids. The CDR3 sequence: CASSSEGLAGRSQETQYF. CDR3 coding DNA: TGTGCCAGCAGCTCGGAGGGACTAGCGGGCCGATCCCAAGAGACCCAGTACTTC.

The rearrangement uses TRBV5-6 and TRBJ1-2; 8 bases are a match to TRBD1. The V gene end was trimmed by 6 bases and the J gene end by 7 bases; junction bases not matched to a gene: 17. Germline V gene sequence: CDR1 SGHDT, CDR2 YYEEEE. The CDR3 is 16 residues long. The CDR3 bases are TGTGCCAGCACCCCCGGAGGGACAGGCCGGGACGTTGGCTACACCTTC. This gives the protein CASTPGGTGRDVGYTF.

The V gene is TRBV28, the J gene TRBJ2-2; TRBD1 matches 11 bases. This CDR3 comprises 15 residues. Trimming took 4 bases from V and 7 from J; bases not matched to a gene: 5. Germline V gene sequence: CDR1 MDHEN, CDR2 SYDVKM. In nucleotides, the CDR3 is TGTGCCAGCAGTTCCCCCGGGACAGGGGGCGGGGAGCTGTTTTTT. This gives the protein CASSSPGTGGGELFF.

The rearrangement uses TRBV4-1 and TRBJ2-3, with D maybe TRBD2 (6 bases). Trimming pared 0 bases from V and 6 bases from J, leaving 7 bases between. The CDR3 is made up of 13 amino acids. Germline V CDR1 and CDR2: MGHRA, YSYEKL. CDR3: CASSQDGTDTQYF. The CDR3 DNA is TGCGCCAGCAGCCAAGATGGGACTGATACGCAGTATTTT.

The chain employs TRBV28 and TRBJ2-3, with D possibly TRBD2 on 8 matching bases. Trimming took 6 bases from V and 1 from J, leaving 20 bases between them. Per the germline V gene, CDR1 is MDHEN and CDR2 is SYDVKM. The CDR3 sequence is 17 residues long. CDR3: CASSPGGLDGGTDTQYF. DNA for the CDR3: TGTGCCAGCAGCCCAGGGGGACTAGATGGGGGCACAGATACGCAGTATTTT.

V usage is TRBV6-6 and J usage is TRBJ1-2; 10 nucleotides match TRBD1. Germline CDR1 is MNHNY and CDR2 is SVGAGI (reference sequence). With 5 bases clipped from V and 6 bases from J, the junction kept 9 bases outside the gene matches. This CDR3 has 15 amino acids. The CDR3 region is CASSRGQGVLDGYTF. CDR3 nucleotide sequence: TGTGCCAGCAGTCGCGGACAGGGGGTACTGGATGGCTACACCTTC.

As DNA, the CDR3 is TGTGCCAGCAGTTCCGGGACAGGGGTAATAGAGACCCAGTACTTC. This sequence encodes CASSSGTGVIETQYF. This chain joins TRBV27 and TRBJ2-5; 10 bases are shared with TRBD1. CDR1 is MNHEY and CDR2 is SMNVEV in the germline V gene (reference sequence). CDR3 size: 15 residues. The V segment lost 4 bases and the J segment 4 bases; nucleotides outside the gene matches: 6.

CDR3 region: CASSLRQGLYAFF. The CDR3 region has the DNA TGTGCCAGCAGTCTCCGACAGGGATTGTACGCGTTCTTC. The chain combines TRBV6-1 with TRBJ2-1; TRBD1 matches at 7 bases. Losses at the gene ends were 5 bases for V and 15 bases for J; bases not matched to a gene: 13. Germline assignment: CDR1 MNHNS and CDR2 SASEGT. The CDR3 totals 13 residues.

In DNA form, the CDR3 reads TGTGCCAGTAGTATAGGAGGAGACAATGAGCAGTTCTTC. The encoded protein is CASSIGGDNEQFF. This chain joins TRBV19 and TRBJ2-1; D gene unclear. Trimming removed 1 base at V and 5 bases at J, with 6 bases between. Germline CDR1 is LNHDA and CDR2 is SQIVND (reference sequence). The CDR3 contains 13 residues.

V gene TRBV28 combines with J gene TRBJ2-5; the D gene is possibly TRBD1 (5 bases). V was clipped by 6 bases and J by 5 bases, with 13 bases between them. CDR3 length equals 13 residues. The V gene's germline CDR1 is MDHEN and CDR2 SYDVKM. CDR3 sequence reads: CASRQGARETQYF. CDR3 DNA: TGTGCCAGCAGACAAGGGGCACGTGAGACCCAGTACTTC.

The chain joins TRBV6-1 to TRBJ2-7, with 8 bases matching TRBD1. Germline lookup yields CDR1 MNHNS and CDR2 SASEGT. The CDR3 sequence is 16 residues long. Trimming cost V 1 base and J 0 bases; bases outside gene matches: 5. The CDR3 sequence is CASSEETGASSYEQYF. The CDR3 bases are TGTGCCAGCAGTGAAGAGACAGGGGCCAGCTCCTACGAGCAGTACTTC.

The chain couples TRBV11-2 to TRBJ1-1; D perhaps matches TRBD1 (5 bases). CDR1 and CDR2 from the germline V gene are SGHAT and FQNNGV. V gave up 1 base and J gave up 1 base, with 10 bases separating them. The CDR3 sequence is 15 residues long. CDR3: CASSLVRGRNTEAFF. The CDR3 DNA follows: TGTGCCAGCAGCTTAGTTAGGGGCCGGAACACTGAAGCTTTCTTT.